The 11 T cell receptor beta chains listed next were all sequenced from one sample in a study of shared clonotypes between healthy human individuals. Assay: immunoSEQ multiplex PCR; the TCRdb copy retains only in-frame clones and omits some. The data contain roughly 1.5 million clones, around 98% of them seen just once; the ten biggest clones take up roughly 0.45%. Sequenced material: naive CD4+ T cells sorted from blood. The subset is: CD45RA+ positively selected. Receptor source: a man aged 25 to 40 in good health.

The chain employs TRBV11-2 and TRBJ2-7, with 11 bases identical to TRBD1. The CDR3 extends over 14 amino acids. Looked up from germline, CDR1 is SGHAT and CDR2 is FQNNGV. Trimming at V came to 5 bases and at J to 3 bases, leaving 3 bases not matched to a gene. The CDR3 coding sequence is TGTGCCAGCAGCCCCGGGACAGGGGGCTACGAGCAGTACTTC. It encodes CASSPGTGGYEQYF.

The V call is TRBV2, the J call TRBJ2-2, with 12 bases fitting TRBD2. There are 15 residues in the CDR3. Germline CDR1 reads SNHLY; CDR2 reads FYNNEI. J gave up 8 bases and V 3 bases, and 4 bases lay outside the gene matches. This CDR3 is CASSDRTSGIGELFF. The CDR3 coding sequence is TGTGCCAGCAGTGATCGGACTAGCGGGATAGGGGAGCTGTTTTTT.

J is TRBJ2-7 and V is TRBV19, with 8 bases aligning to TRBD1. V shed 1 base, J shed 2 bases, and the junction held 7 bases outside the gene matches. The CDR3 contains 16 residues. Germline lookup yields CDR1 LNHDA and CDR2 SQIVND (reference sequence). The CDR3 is CASSIVGTGPTYEQYF. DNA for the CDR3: TGTGCCAGTAGTATAGTTGGGACAGGCCCGACCTACGAGCAGTACTTC.

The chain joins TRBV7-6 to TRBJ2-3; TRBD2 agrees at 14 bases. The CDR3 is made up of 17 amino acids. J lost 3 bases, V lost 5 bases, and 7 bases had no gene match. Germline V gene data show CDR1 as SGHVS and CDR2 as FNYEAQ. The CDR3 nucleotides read TGTGCCAGCAGCCCCAGACTAGCGGGAGGGCCAACAGATACGCAGTATTTT. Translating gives CASSPRLAGGPTDTQYF.

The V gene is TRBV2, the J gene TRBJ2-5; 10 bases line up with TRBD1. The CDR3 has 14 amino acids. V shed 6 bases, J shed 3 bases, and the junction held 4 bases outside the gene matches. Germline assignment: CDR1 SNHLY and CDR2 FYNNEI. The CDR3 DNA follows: TGTGCCAGCAGCCAGGACAGGGGGGAAGAGACCCAGTACTTC. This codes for CASSQDRGEETQYF. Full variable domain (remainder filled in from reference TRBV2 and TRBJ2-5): EPEVTQTPSHQVTQMGQEVILRCVPISNHLYFYWYRQILGQKVEFLVSFYNNEISEKSEIFDDQFSVERPDGSNFTLKIRSTKLEDSAMYFCASSQDRGEETQYFGPGTRLLVL.

CDR3 nucleotides: TGTGCCAGCAGTTTCAGTGTGCACGGAAACACCATATATTTT. Translating it yields CASSFSVHGNTIYF. The chain is built from TRBV28 and TRBJ1-3; no firm D call. Germline assignment: CDR1 MDHEN and CDR2 SYDVKM. The CDR3 runs 14 residues. Between the trimmed V and J ends, which lost 3 bases and 4 bases, there was a span of 10 bases.

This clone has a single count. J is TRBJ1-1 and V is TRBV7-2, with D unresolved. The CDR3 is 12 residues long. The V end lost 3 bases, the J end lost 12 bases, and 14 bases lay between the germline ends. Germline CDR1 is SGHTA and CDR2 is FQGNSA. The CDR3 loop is CASSFSLKGTFF. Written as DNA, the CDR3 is TGTGCCAGCAGCTTTTCCCTTAAGGGAACTTTCTTT.

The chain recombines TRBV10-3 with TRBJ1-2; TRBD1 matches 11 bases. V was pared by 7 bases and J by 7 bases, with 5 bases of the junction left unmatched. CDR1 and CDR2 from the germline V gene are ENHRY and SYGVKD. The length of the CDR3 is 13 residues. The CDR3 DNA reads TGTGCCATCACCCGGGGGACAGGGGGTGGCTACACCTTC. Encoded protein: CAITRGTGGGYTF.

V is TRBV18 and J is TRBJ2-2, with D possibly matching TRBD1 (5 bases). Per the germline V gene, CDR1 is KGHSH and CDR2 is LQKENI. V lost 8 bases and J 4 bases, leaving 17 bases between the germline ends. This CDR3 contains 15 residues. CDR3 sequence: CASQRQTPGTGELFF. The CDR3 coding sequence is TGTGCCAGCCAAAGACAGACACCCGGCACCGGGGAGCTGTTTTTT.

The CDR3 loop is CASSETPGELFF. The CDR3 DNA reads as TGCGCCAGCAGCGAAACCCCCGGGGAGCTGTTTTTT. The J gene is TRBJ2-2, the V gene TRBV4-1, with D uncertain. CDR1 is MGHRA, CDR2 YSYEKL, per germline. The CDR3 has 12 residues. The ends were cut back, 5 bases at V and 6 bases at J, with 7 bases in the middle.

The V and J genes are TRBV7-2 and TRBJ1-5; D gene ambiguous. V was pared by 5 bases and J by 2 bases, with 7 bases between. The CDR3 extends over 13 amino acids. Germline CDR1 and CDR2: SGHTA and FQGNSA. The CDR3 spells CASSPHGNQPQHF. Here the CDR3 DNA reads TGTGCCAGCAGCCCCCACGGCAATCAGCCCCAGCATTTT.